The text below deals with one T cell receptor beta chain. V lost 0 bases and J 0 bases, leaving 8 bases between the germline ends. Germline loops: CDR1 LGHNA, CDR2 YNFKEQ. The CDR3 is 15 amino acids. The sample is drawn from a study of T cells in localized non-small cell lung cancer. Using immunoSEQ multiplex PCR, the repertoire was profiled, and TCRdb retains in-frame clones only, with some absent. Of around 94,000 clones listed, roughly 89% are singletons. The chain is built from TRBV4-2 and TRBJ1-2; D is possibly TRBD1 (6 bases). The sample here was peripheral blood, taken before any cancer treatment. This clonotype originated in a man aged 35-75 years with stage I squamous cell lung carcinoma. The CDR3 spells CASSQDSGANYGYTF. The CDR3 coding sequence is TGTGCCAGCAGCCAAGACTCAGGGGCTAACTATGGCTACACCTTC.